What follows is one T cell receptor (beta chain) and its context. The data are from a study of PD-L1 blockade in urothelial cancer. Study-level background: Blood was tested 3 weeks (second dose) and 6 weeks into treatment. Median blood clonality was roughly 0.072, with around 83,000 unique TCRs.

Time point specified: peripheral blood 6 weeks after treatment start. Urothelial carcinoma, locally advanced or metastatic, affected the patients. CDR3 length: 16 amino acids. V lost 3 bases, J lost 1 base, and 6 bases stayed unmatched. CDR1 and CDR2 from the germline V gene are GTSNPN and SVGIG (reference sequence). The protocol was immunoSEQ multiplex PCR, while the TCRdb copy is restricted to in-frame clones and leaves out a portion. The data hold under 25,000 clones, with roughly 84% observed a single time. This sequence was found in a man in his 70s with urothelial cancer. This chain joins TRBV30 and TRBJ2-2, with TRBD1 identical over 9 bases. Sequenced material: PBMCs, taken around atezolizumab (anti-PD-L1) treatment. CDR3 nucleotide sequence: TGTGCCTGGAGGGGGCCGGGACAGGGGAACACCGGGGAGCTGTTTTTT. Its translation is CAWRGPGQGNTGELFF.